The source of this TCR beta chain is a study of early T cells in non-severe SARS-CoV-2 infection. Study details: Investigators sequenced bulk RNA drawn from unsorted whole blood, and chains remained unpaired.

A note on this clonotype: The antigen remains unidentified.

From germline, CDR1 is SGHRS and CDR2 YFSETQ. The CDR3 spans 16 residues. V gave up 0 bases and J gave up 0 bases; unmatched junction bases: 2. Researchers attached unique molecular identifiers to individual cDNA molecules. TCRdb passed the 5' RACE reads through MiXCR, listing each CDR3 protein once. The sample yields around 76,000 distinct CDR3 sequences, about 15% seen once. Study-wide results and limits: Anti-spike CD8 specificities were favored by VDJdb matching, whose results missed private and CD4 specificities.

The sequence came from an adult who was a healthcare worker with PCR-confirmed SARS-CoV-2 infection or an uninfected control (not recorded which). The sequencing here drew on whole blood, taken at baseline. This chain links TRBV5-1 with TRBJ2-3; 9 bases line up with TRBD1. This CDR3 is CASSLAGTGSTDTQYF. CDR3 bases: TGCGCCAGCAGCTTGGCCGGGACAGGGAGCACAGATACGCAGTATTTT. Variable domain in full (rest from reference TRBV5-1 and TRBJ2-3): KAGVTQTPRYLIKTRGQQVTLSCSPISGHRSVSWYQQTPGQGLQFLFEYFSETQRNKGNFPGRFSGRQFSNSRSEMNVSTLELGDSALYLCASSLAGTGSTDTQYFGPGTRLTVL.